A single sample is the source of the 26 T cell receptor beta chains below, sequenced in a study of cytomegalovirus exposure and HLA in healthy donors. 13 Jbeta primers and 60 Vbeta primers were used for the PCR. Repertoires were generated with immunoSEQ multiplex PCR, while TCRdb's copy carries only in-frame clones and drops some. The sample includes approximately 210,000 clones, about four fifths of them seen just once. The sample was PBMCs. All receptors derive from a male donor in good health and CMV-seropositive.

This clone was counted only a few times. CDR3 residues: CASSLSTSHEQYF. CDR3 nucleotide sequence: TGTGCCAGCAGCCTCTCGACTAGCCACGAGCAGTACTTC. The rearrangement joins TRBV7-2 to TRBJ2-5, with 7 bases identical to TRBD2. The J call is uncertain, as TRBJ2-7 better fits the DNA end. The V gene's germline CDR1 is SGHTA and CDR2 FQGNSA. This CDR3 contains 13 residues.

The J gene is TRBJ1-6, the V gene TRBV9; 7 nucleotides align to TRBD1. Germline loops: CDR1 SGDLS, CDR2 YYNGEE. Trimming at V came to 3 bases and at J to 4 bases, leaving 7 bases not matched to a gene. The CDR3 is made up of 16 amino acids. The CDR3 loop is CASSGDGQAYNSPLHF. In DNA form, the CDR3 reads TGTGCCAGCAGCGGAGACGGACAGGCGTATAATTCACCCCTCCACTTT.

The chain recombines TRBV30 with TRBJ2-3; D is possibly TRBD2 (5 bases). This CDR3 has 18 amino acids. V was cut by 7 bases and J by 2 bases, with 28 bases left in between. CDR1 is GTSNPN and CDR2 is SVGIG in the germline V gene (reference sequence). This CDR3 reads CASLRGSERSPLTDTQYF. In DNA form, the CDR3 reads TGTGCCTCGCTTCGGGGTAGCGAGAGGTCGCCCCTCACAGATACGCAGTATTTT.

The J gene is TRBJ2-5, the V gene TRBV19; TRBD1 matches at 8 bases. Germline CDR1 and CDR2: LNHDA and SQIVND (reference sequence). J lost 4 bases, V lost 4 bases, and 8 bases had no gene match. This CDR3 is built from 15 residues. CDR3 DNA: TGTGCCAGTAGTACCCGGACAGGGTGGGGAGAGACCCAGTACTTC. It specifies CASSTRTGWGETQYF.

With regard to this clone: A junction end diverges from the germline sequence, so it may reflect a read error. V gene TRBV25-1 combines with J gene TRBJ2-5; TRBD1 matches 8 bases. The CDR3 loop spans 12 amino acids. Germline values: CDR1 MGHDK, CDR2 SYGVNS. CDR3 loop: CASMDRAQTHYF. Here the CDR3 DNA reads TGTGCCAGCATGGACAGGGCCCAGACCCATTACTTC.

V and J are TRBV4-3 and TRBJ2-5; 15 nucleotides align to TRBD2. Germline lookup yields CDR1 LGHNA and CDR2 YSLEER. V was clipped by 4 bases and J by 1 base; unmatched bases: 1. The CDR3 has 16 amino acids. The CDR3 is CASSRGLAGGQETQYF. As DNA, the CDR3 is TGCGCCAGCAGCCGGGGACTAGCGGGAGGCCAAGAGACCCAGTACTTC.

J is TRBJ2-3 and V is TRBV27; D unclear. Trimming left V 4 bases short and J 3 bases short, with 8 bases between. Per the germline V gene, CDR1 is MNHEY and CDR2 is SMNVEV (reference sequence). The CDR3 runs 13 residues. The CDR3 bases are TGTGCCAGCAGTTCCCTAATAACAGATACGCAGTATTTT. Its protein is CASSSLITDTQYF.

The V gene is TRBV4-3, the J gene TRBJ2-3; maybe TRBD1 (6 bases). The CDR3 has 16 residues. Trimming took 4 bases from V and 2 from J, leaving 16 bases between them. Germline-derived CDR1 and CDR2 are LGHNA and YSLEER. The CDR3 region is CASSRTSGTPTDTQYF. The CDR3 DNA reads as TGCGCCAGCAGCCGAACGTCCGGGACACCCACAGATACGCAGTATTTT.

This chain joins TRBV27 and TRBJ1-5; tentative D call: TRBD1 (6 bases). V gave up 3 bases and J gave up 2 bases, with 17 bases separating them. CDR1 MNHEY and CDR2 SMNVEV come from the germline V gene (reference sequence). The CDR3 contains 17 residues. The CDR3 region is CASSFLPGTRGNQPQHF. In DNA, the CDR3 is TGTGCCAGCAGTTTCCTCCCGGGGACACGAGGCAATCAGCCCCAGCATTTT.

The V call is TRBV25-1, the J call TRBJ2-5, with D perhaps matching TRBD2 (6 bases). V gave up 3 bases and J gave up 2 bases, with 19 bases separating them. The germline CDR1 and CDR2 sequences are MGHDK and SYGVNS. The CDR3 sequence is 17 residues long. CDR3 protein: CASSEGLRGDAQETQYF. DNA for the CDR3: TGTGCCAGCAGTGAGGGACTGAGAGGAGATGCGCAAGAGACCCAGTACTTC.

The chain is built from TRBV5-6 and TRBJ2-1, with TRBD2 matching 11 bases. V was pared by 6 bases and J by 9 bases, with 8 bases of the junction left unmatched. The CDR3 loop spans 14 amino acids. Germline CDR1 is SGHDT and CDR2 is YYEEEE. The CDR3 coding sequence is TGTGCCAGCACCCGGACTAGCGGGTCCAGTGAGCAGTTCTTC. Its protein product is CASTRTSGSSEQFF.

The chain is built from TRBV11-2 and TRBJ1-2, with a weak D call TRBD1 (6 bases). V was clipped by 1 base and J by 7 bases, with 10 bases between them. CDR1 and CDR2 from the germline V gene are SGHAT and FQNNGV. The CDR3 loop spans 13 amino acids. The CDR3 nucleotides are TGTGCCAGCAGCTTAGGGGGGCCTGGTGGCTACACCTTC. It is translated as CASSLGGPGGYTF.

This clone was counted a single time. V and J are TRBV7-3 and TRBJ2-2; D possibly corresponds to TRBD2 (6 bases). Trimming pared 4 bases from V and 4 bases from J, leaving 22 bases between. The CDR3 sequence is 18 residues long. CDR1 and CDR2 from the germline V gene are SGHTA and FQGTGA. The CDR3, as DNA: TGTGCCAGCAGCTCCGCGGCTACTAGCCCTCGGCTCACCGGGGAGCTGTTTTTT. Translated, it gives CASSSAATSPRLTGELFF.

This rearrangement joins TRBV15 to TRBJ1-6; 7 bases align to TRBD1. V lost 1 base, J lost 7 bases, and 4 bases stayed unmatched. CDR1 is LNHNV, CDR2 YYDKDF, per germline (reference sequence). This CDR3 region has 15 residues. The CDR3 here is CATSRAGRGNSPLHF. As DNA, the CDR3 is TGTGCCACCAGCAGAGCAGGCAGGGGGAATTCACCCCTCCACTTT.

This chain joins TRBV10-3 and TRBJ2-7; D may be TRBD2 (6 bases). Germline lookup yields CDR1 ENHRY and CDR2 SYGVKD. CDR3 length equals 13 residues. V was cut by 6 bases and J by 4 bases, with 13 bases left in between. CDR3 bases: TGTGCCATCAGGACCCCGGGGGAGTACGAGCAGTACTTC. This sequence encodes CAIRTPGEYEQYF.

The V and J genes are TRBV7-9 and TRBJ2-1; 9 bases align to TRBD1. J was trimmed by 7 bases and V by 5 bases; bases with no gene match: 6. Per the germline V gene, CDR1 is SEHNR and CDR2 is FQNEAQ (reference sequence). This CDR3 comprises 14 residues. CDR3 in DNA: TGTGCCAGCAGCCTCCGACAGGGGGAAAATGAGCAGTTCTTC. Translated, it gives CASSLRQGENEQFF.

The chain has TRBV7-6 and TRBJ2-5; a weak D match, TRBD1 (6 bases). Trimming removed 7 bases at V and 7 bases at J, with 13 bases between. Germline V CDR1 and CDR2: SGHVS, FNYEAQ. This CDR3 spans 12 amino acids. The DNA of the CDR3 is TGTGCCAGCAATGGGGAAGGGGGGACCCAGTACTTC. Protein: CASNGEGGTQYF.

This clone was recorded only once. The chain has TRBV5-1 and TRBJ2-5; 8 positions agree with TRBD2. CDR1 and CDR2 from the germline V gene are SGHRS and YFSETQ. Trimming cost V 0 bases and J 1 base; bases outside gene matches: 5. The CDR3 runs 16 residues. The CDR3 region has the DNA TGCGCCAGCAGCTTGGCAGGTAGCGGGGTCCAAGAGACCCAGTACTTC. Its translation is CASSLAGSGVQETQYF.

This chain links TRBV7-9 with TRBJ2-7, with 7 bases identical to TRBD1. Germline values: CDR1 SEHNR, CDR2 FQNEAQ (reference sequence). The junction had 12 bases not matched to a gene; V was cut back by 3 bases and J by 7 bases. This CDR3 is built from 15 residues. This chain's CDR3 is CASSFPSRGLQEQYF. The CDR3 coding sequence is TGTGCCAGCAGCTTCCCCTCTAGGGGGCTTCAAGAGCAGTACTTC.

The J gene is TRBJ1-4, the V gene TRBV10-3; D is perhaps TRBD1 (5 bases). The CDR3 is 12 amino acids. Trimming stripped 8 bases from V and 4 bases from J, with 8 bases between. Germline values: CDR1 ENHRY, CDR2 SYGVKD. The CDR3 coding sequence is TGTGCCATCTCCGGGGGTAATGAAAAACTGTTTTTT. The encoded protein is CAISGGNEKLFF.

This clone was seen a handful of times. The V call is TRBV4-3, the J call TRBJ1-6; D unclear. In germline, CDR1 is LGHNA, CDR2 YSLEER. V shed 0 bases and J shed 0 bases, with 12 bases lying between them. The CDR3 covers 18 residues. CDR3 DNA sequence: TGCGCCAGCAGCCAAGAGATCTGGGCTACCTCCTATAATTCACCCCTCCACTTT. Its protein product is CASSQEIWATSYNSPLHF.

This clone was seen once. V is TRBV4-3 and J is TRBJ1-5, with a tentative D call TRBD1 (6 bases). Germline CDR1 and CDR2: LGHNA and YSLEER. Deletions cut 5 bases from V and 0 bases from J, with 11 bases between. The CDR3 is made up of 15 amino acids. The DNA for the CDR3 is TGCGCCAGCAGCTTGCGGACAGTTAGCAATCAGCCCCAGCATTTT. This gives the protein CASSLRTVSNQPQHF.

V and J are TRBV5-1 and TRBJ1-2; D perhaps matches TRBD1 (5 bases). Germline V gene data show CDR1 as SGHRS and CDR2 as YFSETQ. The length of the CDR3 is 14 residues. The ends were cut back, 5 bases at V and 6 bases at J, with 17 bases in the middle. CDR3 DNA sequence: TGCGCCAGCAGTTCAGTCGGACACAACCATGGCTACACCTTC. It yields the protein CASSSVGHNHGYTF.

The rearrangement joins TRBV27 to TRBJ1-1; D remains unclear. Germline V gene lookup returns CDR1 MNHEY and CDR2 SMNVEV (reference sequence). Trimming took 4 bases from V and 0 from J, leaving 3 bases between them. This CDR3 is built from 12 residues. In DNA form, the CDR3 reads TGTGCCAGCAGTTCAGTGAACACTGAAGCTTTCTTT. Its protein product is CASSSVNTEAFF.

The chain is built from TRBV19 and TRBJ1-5; 10 nucleotides line up with TRBD1. Germline V gene data show CDR1 as LNHDA and CDR2 as SQIVND (reference sequence). V was clipped by 7 bases and J by 7 bases; unmatched bases: 4. The CDR3 spans 13 residues. CDR3 protein: CASTRTGGQPQHF. For the CDR3, the DNA is TGTGCCAGTACCAGGACAGGGGGGCAGCCCCAGCATTTT.

The rearrangement links TRBV7-2 to TRBJ2-3; 8 positions agree with TRBD2. The V segment lost 0 bases and the J segment 7 bases; nucleotides outside the gene matches: 6. Germline V gene data show CDR1 as SGHTA and CDR2 as FQGNSA. The CDR3 length is 15 residues. Here the CDR3 DNA reads TGTGCCAGCAGCTTAGCACTAGCGGCAAGTTATACGCAGTATTTT. Translated: CASSLALAASYTQYF.